The clone carrying this T cell receptor (beta chain) showed up just a few times. The J segment lost 7 bases and the V segment lost 4 bases, leaving 6 bases of the junction unmatched. The CDR3 runs to 14 residues. Looked up from germline, CDR1 is SGHVS and CDR2 is FQNEAQ. This sample was included in a study of T-cell memory formation after mild COVID-19. Study overall: TCR clusters showed largely donor specificity.

Using constant-segment primers, 5'RACE produced TCR alpha and TCR beta cDNA libraries carrying sample barcodes and UMIs. One entry per CDR3 protein, called by TCRdb with MiXCR from the 5' RACE reads. This repertoire shows 550,000 to 700,000 distinct CDR3 sequences, 18% found once; its top ten account for 12%. The clonotype comes from an adult woman who had mild COVID-19 (a few samples of this study predate the infection). Cell type and time point are not known. Sequencing input: PBMCs or a T cell subset sorted from them (not recorded which). The V gene is TRBV7-8, the J gene TRBJ1-4; 7 bases are shared with TRBD1. CDR3 DNA sequence: TGTGCCAGCAGCTCACAGGGGCACGGTGAAAAACTGTTTTTT. Its protein product is CASSSQGHGEKLFF.